What follows are 27 T cell receptor beta chains derived from one specimen sequenced in a study of CD4 T cells in relation to SARS-CoV-2 and coronaviruses. CD4+ T cells from unexposed donors were obtained before the COVID-19 pandemic (2011-2018). Isolation of CD4+ T cells took place after less than 13 days in culture. Some clones are missing from TCRdb's copy, which holds only in-frame ones; the method was immunoSEQ multiplex PCR. Among 20,000 to 25,000 clones listed, more than 60% were seen once. No cognate antigen is known for these TCRs. Specimen: CD4+ T cells from PBMCs, cultured in vitro. The receptors stem from a human donor in good health.

This rearrangement joins TRBV15 to TRBJ2-7, with a tentative D call TRBD1 (6 bases). V lost 5 bases, J lost 1 base, and 15 bases lay in between. The CDR3 totals 15 residues. Looked up from germline, CDR1 is LNHNV and CDR2 is YYDKDF (reference sequence). CDR3 nucleotide sequence: TGTGCCACCAGCGTCTCACAGGGTCTGTCCTACGAGCAGTACTTC. Encoded protein: CATSVSQGLSYEQYF. Complete variable domain (other parts from reference TRBV15 and TRBJ2-7): DAMVIQNPRYQVTQFGKPVTLSCSQTLNHNVMYWYQQKSSQAPKLLFHYYDKDFNNEADTPDNFQSRRPNTSFCFLDIRSPGLGDTAMYLCATSVSQGLSYEQYFGPGTRLTVT.

The chain recombines TRBV4-2 with TRBJ1-1, with 8 bases that match TRBD1. The CDR3 consists of 13 residues. V lost 3 bases and J lost 8; bases outside the gene matches: 5. Germline V CDR1 and CDR2: LGHNA, YNFKEQ. DNA of the CDR3: TGTGCCAGCAGCCATGACCGGGACAGGGAAGCTTTCTTT. It yields the protein CASSHDRDREAFF.

The chain employs TRBV30 and TRBJ1-1; D not certain. The V end lost 2 bases, the J end lost 3 bases, and 22 bases lay between the germline ends. CDR3 length equals 17 residues. Germline V lookup: CDR1 GTSNPN, CDR2 SVGIG (reference sequence). This chain's CDR3 is CAWSLGWVRVLDTEAFF. CDR3 DNA: TGTGCCTGGAGTCTGGGTTGGGTCCGGGTTCTGGACACTGAAGCTTTCTTT. Full variable domain (remainder filled in from reference TRBV30 and TRBJ1-1): SQTIHQWPATLVQPVGSPLSLECTVEGTSNPNLYWYRQAAGRGLQLLFYSVGIGQISSEVPQNLSASRPQDRQFILSSKKLLLSDSGFYLCAWSLGWVRVLDTEAFFGQGTRLTVV.

The genes are TRBV28 and TRBJ1-5, with D uncertain. This CDR3 has 14 residues. From germline, CDR1 is MDHEN and CDR2 SYDVKM. Between the trimmed V and J ends, which lost 2 bases and 3 bases, there was a span of 8 bases. CDR3 sequence reads: CASSLGQPNQPQHF. The CDR3 nucleotides read TGTGCCAGCAGTTTAGGGCAGCCCAATCAGCCCCAGCATTTT.

The CDR3 spells CASSSSGSSYNEQFF. In DNA form, the CDR3 reads TGTGCCAGTAGCTCAAGCGGGAGTTCCTACAATGAGCAGTTCTTC. This sequence joins TRBV19 and TRBJ2-1; 8 positions match TRBD2. The germline CDR1 and CDR2 sequences are LNHDA and SQIVND (reference sequence). The CDR3 covers 15 residues. J lost 1 base, V lost 6 bases, and 5 bases had no gene match.

This chain connects TRBV6-5 to TRBJ2-3; perhaps TRBD1 as D (6 bases). The CDR3 is 14 amino acids. The ends were cut back, 7 bases at V and 6 bases at J, with 17 bases in the middle. Germline lookup yields CDR1 MNHEY and CDR2 SVGAGI. The chain's CDR3 is CASTTTQTGDTQYF. The CDR3 nucleotides read TGTGCCAGCACCACGACTCAGACAGGTGATACGCAGTATTTT.

The gene calls are TRBV5-1 and TRBJ1-2, with D possibly TRBD1 on 6 matching bases. Deletions cut 3 bases from V and 3 bases from J, with 18 bases between. The CDR3 extends over 16 amino acids. Germline V gene sequence: CDR1 SGHRS, CDR2 YFSETQ. The CDR3 coding sequence is TGCGCCAGCAGCTCGCGGCCGTCGGACAGCCACTATGGCTACACCTTC. This gives the protein CASSSRPSDSHYGYTF. Full variable domain (outside the CDR3, taken from reference TRBV5-1 and TRBJ1-2): KAGVTQTPRYLIKTRGQQVTLSCSPISGHRSVSWYQQTPGQGLQFLFEYFSETQRNKGNFPGRFSGRQFSNSRSEMNVSTLELGDSALYLCASSSRPSDSHYGYTFGSGTRLTVV.

V and J are TRBV19 and TRBJ1-1; perhaps TRBD1 as D (5 bases). V shed 3 bases and J shed 2 bases, with 10 bases lying between them. CDR1 is LNHDA, CDR2 SQIVND, per germline (reference sequence). This CDR3 has 14 amino acids. In nucleotides, the CDR3 is TGTGCCAGTAGTATTTCAGGGATTAACACTGAAGCTTTCTTT. This encodes CASSISGINTEAFF.

The rearrangement joins TRBV5-4 to TRBJ2-1; no clear D. The V and J ends lost 3 bases and 10 bases respectively, with 11 bases between them. The CDR3 length is 12 residues. From germline, CDR1 is SGHNT and CDR2 YYREEE (reference sequence). This CDR3 is CASSSGLPEQFF. The CDR3 DNA is TGTGCCAGCAGCTCGGGCCTTCCAGAGCAGTTCTTC.

The CDR3 DNA reads TGTGCCAGTGGGCAGGGGGCTTCCTACAATGAGCAGTTCTTC. Translated: CASGQGASYNEQFF. This rearrangement joins TRBV19 to TRBJ2-1, with 8 bases fitting TRBD1. CDR3 size: 14 residues. The germline CDR1 and CDR2 sequences are LNHDA and SQIVND (reference sequence). Trimming at V came to 8 bases and at J to 1 base, leaving 4 bases not matched to a gene.

The chain has TRBV5-1 and TRBJ2-7; D remains ambiguous. Trimming removed 1 base from V and 4 bases from J, with 9 bases in between. The CDR3 totals 13 residues. Germline V gene sequence: CDR1 SGHRS, CDR2 YFSETQ. The DNA for the CDR3 is TGCGCCAGCAGCTTGAGGCCTGAATACGAGCAGTACTTC. Residues: CASSLRPEYEQYF.

The chain carries TRBV29-1 and TRBJ2-1, with D perhaps matching TRBD2 (5 bases). From germline, CDR1 is SQVTM and CDR2 ANQGSEA. The CDR3 has 10 amino acids. Trimming shortened V by 8 bases and J by 8 bases, and 10 bases separated the two germline ends. The CDR3 coding sequence is TGCAGCTCGGGGTACCATGAGCAGTTCTTC. Its translation is CSSGYHEQFF.

The rearrangement uses TRBV5-6 and TRBJ1-2; 7 nucleotides align to TRBD1. The J segment lost 0 bases and the V segment lost 4 bases, leaving 3 bases of the junction unmatched. CDR3 length equals 14 residues. Germline V gene data show CDR1 as SGHDT and CDR2 as YYEEEE. The CDR3: CASSRDRTNYGYTF. CDR3 bases: TGTGCCAGCAGCCGGGACAGAACTAACTATGGCTACACCTTC. The complete variable domain, with remaining parts taken from reference TRBV5-6 and TRBJ1-2, reads DAGVTQSPTHLIKTRGQQVTLRCSPKSGHDTVSWYQQALGQGPQFIFQYYEEEERQRGNFPDRFSGHQFPNYSSELNVNALLLGDSALYLCASSRDRTNYGYTFGSGTRLTVV.

V and J are TRBV10-3 and TRBJ2-5; 8 positions agree with TRBD1. Trimming cost V 6 bases and J 5 bases; bases outside gene matches: 5. Germline CDR1 reads ENHRY; CDR2 reads SYGVKD. The length of the CDR3 is 13 residues. The CDR3 nucleotides read TGTGCCATCAGCCGACAGGGGTGGGAGACCCAGTACTTC. Translated: CAISRQGWETQYF.

This chain uses TRBV9 with TRBJ1-3, with D hard to call. The V end lost 2 bases, the J end lost 1 base, and 10 bases lay between the germline ends. The CDR3 runs to 15 residues. Germline V gives CDR1 SGDLS, CDR2 YYNGEE. The CDR3 region is CASSVDGVSGNTIYF. CDR3 in DNA: TGTGCCAGCAGCGTGGACGGAGTTTCTGGAAACACCATATATTTT.

The chain links TRBV3-1 (or the pseudogene TRBV3-2) to TRBJ1-5; no reliable D call. Germline CDR1 reads LGHDT; CDR2 reads YNNKEL (reference sequence). V was shortened by 0 bases and J by 7 bases, with 7 bases between the two germline ends. The CDR3 extends over 13 amino acids. CDR3 DNA sequence: TGTGCCAGCAGCCAAGAGGGAACGCAGCCCCAGCATTTT. It yields the protein CASSQEGTQPQHF.

The chain recombines TRBV24-1 with TRBJ2-5; a weak D match, TRBD1 (6 bases). The length of the CDR3 is 16 residues. The ends were cut back, 4 bases at V and 0 bases at J, with 14 bases in the middle. Per germline, CDR1 KGHDR and CDR2 SFDVKD. DNA of the CDR3: TGTGCCACCAGTGACCAAATGACAGGCCACCAAGAGACCCAGTACTTC. Translated, it gives CATSDQMTGHQETQYF.

This clone is judged medium-sized. This chain links TRBV3-1 (or the pseudogene TRBV3-2) with TRBJ1-1; the match to TRBD1 covers 7 bases. J was trimmed by 2 bases and V by 5 bases; bases with no gene match: 5. CDR1 is LGHDT, CDR2 YNNKEL, per germline (reference sequence). The CDR3 is 14 residues long. CDR3 residues: CASSFGQDNTEAFF. The DNA for the CDR3 is TGTGCCAGCAGCTTCGGACAGGATAACACTGAAGCTTTCTTT.

This sequence joins TRBV5-4 and TRBJ2-3, with TRBD1 matching over 7 bases. Trimming at V came to 6 bases and at J to 0 bases, leaving 4 bases not matched to a gene. CDR3 length: 14 residues. CDR1 is SGHNT and CDR2 is YYREEE in the germline V gene (reference sequence). The CDR3 DNA follows: TGTGCCAGCAAGGGGACAGTCAGCACAGATACGCAGTATTTT. It translates to CASKGTVSTDTQYF.

The gene calls are TRBV29-1 and TRBJ1-3; unclear D gene. The length of the CDR3 is 14 residues. CDR1 is SQVTM and CDR2 is ANQGSEA in the germline V gene. V was cut by 4 bases and J by 2 bases, with 12 bases left in between. The CDR3 DNA reads as TGCAGCGTTGTCGGCAGTGCCACTGGAAACACCATATATTTT. Amino acid sequence: CSVVGSATGNTIYF. Variable domain in full (rest from reference TRBV29-1 and TRBJ1-3): SAVISQKPSRDICQRGTSLTIQCQVDSQVTMMFWYRQQPGQSLTLIATANQGSEATYESGFVIDKFPISRPNLTFSTLTVSNMSPEDSSIYLCSVVGSATGNTIYFGEGSWLTVV.

The chain carries TRBV5-1 and TRBJ2-5; 7 bases agree with TRBD1. Germline values: CDR1 SGHRS, CDR2 YFSETQ. V lost 0 bases, J lost 4 bases, and 3 bases stayed unmatched. This CDR3 contains 14 residues. In nucleotides, the CDR3 is TGCGCCAGCAGCTTGGTGAGGACAGGAGAGACCCAGTACTTC. Amino acids: CASSLVRTGETQYF.

This chain uses TRBV18 with TRBJ2-7, with a tentative D call TRBD2 (7 bases). The CDR3 runs 12 residues. V was pared by 2 bases and J by 6 bases, with 8 bases between. The germline CDR1 and CDR2 sequences are KGHSH and LQKENI. As DNA, the CDR3 is TGTGCCAGCTCACCAGGGGGGGCCGAGCAGTACTTC. Its protein is CASSPGGAEQYF.

This clone was picked up a small number of times. The chain employs TRBV2 and TRBJ2-2, with a tentative D call TRBD1 (6 bases). The CDR3 covers 14 residues. The germline CDR1 and CDR2 sequences are SNHLY and FYNNEI. Trimming cost V 6 bases and J 2 bases, with 10 bases left between them. The CDR3 coding sequence is TGTGCCAGCAGCGGACAGACAAACACCGGGGAGCTGTTTTTT. Translation: CASSGQTNTGELFF.

This sequence joins TRBV19 and TRBJ2-5, with D hard to call. There are 14 residues in the CDR3. V shed 1 base and J shed 0 bases, with 6 bases lying between them. Germline V CDR1 and CDR2: LNHDA, SQIVND (reference sequence). CDR3 region: CASSIGPYQETQYF. As DNA, the CDR3 is TGTGCCAGTAGTATAGGCCCCTACCAAGAGACCCAGTACTTC.

The chain joins TRBV28 to TRBJ2-3; 9 nucleotides agree with TRBD1. In germline, CDR1 is MDHEN, CDR2 SYDVKM. This CDR3 is 15 amino acids long. V was clipped by 8 bases and J by 6 bases; unmatched bases: 12. CDR3 sequence: CASSTNRDREDTQYF. CDR3 bases: TGTGCCAGCTCTACAAACCGGGACAGGGAGGATACGCAGTATTTT.

This clone has only one observation. The chain uses TRBV5-1 and TRBJ2-7; tentative D call: TRBD1 (6 bases). Germline V CDR1 and CDR2: SGHRS, YFSETQ. V was trimmed by 1 base and J by 5 bases, leaving 10 bases between them. The length of the CDR3 is 13 residues. The CDR3 spells CASSLTGLNEQYF. Written as DNA, the CDR3 is TGCGCCAGCAGCTTGACAGGGTTGAACGAGCAGTACTTC.

The chain couples TRBV4-1 to TRBJ1-2; D not certain. V was pared by 1 base and J by 2 bases, with 11 bases between. From germline, CDR1 is MGHRA and CDR2 YSYEKL. This CDR3 is 15 amino acids long. The DNA of the CDR3 is TGCGCCAGCAGCCAAGGCGGCGTTAAAAACTATGGCTACACCTTC. Its translation is CASSQGGVKNYGYTF.